The clone carrying this T cell receptor beta chain occurred a few times. Its specificity is unknown. This CDR3 region has 15 residues. Looked up from germline, CDR1 is GTSNPN and CDR2 is SVGIG (reference sequence). The V end lost 0 bases, the J end lost 2 bases, and 11 bases lay between the germline ends. General study findings and limits: Tumor memory CD4+ T cell TCR gene usage clustered with blood and lymph node memory CD4+ cells and lymph node naive CD4+ cells. Larger-cohort validation covered only one TCR beta V-J rearrangement. Tumor-infiltrating Treg TCR alpha and beta sequences overlapped most with tumor naive CD4+ T cells, then blood naive.

Cells sorted as Tregs were CD4+, CD25+ and CD127-/low. TCRdb called the 5' RACE reads again in MiXCR, with one record for every CDR3 protein. Of roughly 30,000 distinct CDR3 sequences listed, about a quarter were seen once; the top ten hold 2% to 2.5%. The sequenced material came from tumor-infiltrating Tregs sorted from the breast tumor. The receptor's source is a female donor with breast cancer. The chain couples TRBV30 to TRBJ1-5; possibly TRBD1 for D (5 bases). The CDR3 nucleotides read TGTGCCTGGAGTGTACTGTCGGGGGGCAATCAGCCCCAGCATTTT. This gives the protein CAWSVLSGGNQPQHF.